This entry lists 27 T cell receptor beta chains sequenced from one sample in a study of beta chain features in type 1 diabetes. Broader study findings: Across all four CD4+ subsets, people with type 1 diabetes showed modestly shorter TCRB CDR3s.

Sequencing targeted expressed TCRB transcripts, as all isolated RNA had been reverse transcribed. The table came from immunoSEQ multiplex PCR; TCRdb's copy has only in-frame clones and leaves some out. The sample shows more than 95,000 clones, under 30% of them seen only once. Which antigens these TCRs recognize remains unknown. Sequencing input: central memory CD4+ T cells from blood. Receptors were obtained from a woman aged 18-29 years with type 1 diabetes.

This clone was found a few times. The rearrangement joins TRBV5-1 to TRBJ1-1, with D perhaps TRBD1 (6 bases). The CDR3 is 14 residues long. Trimming took 0 bases from V and 3 from J, leaving 9 bases between them. Germline assignment: CDR1 SGHRS and CDR2 YFSETQ. CDR3 loop: CASSLAGHYTEAFF. The DNA of the CDR3 is TGCGCCAGCAGCTTGGCGGGACACTACACTGAAGCTTTCTTT. Looking up the rest from reference TRBV5-1 and TRBJ1-1 gives the full variable domain: KAGVTQTPRYLIKTRGQQVTLSCSPISGHRSVSWYQQTPGQGLQFLFEYFSETQRNKGNFPGRFSGRQFSNSRSEMNVSTLELGDSALYLCASSLAGHYTEAFFGQGTRLTVV.

The chain employs TRBV11-3 and TRBJ2-2; the D gene is possibly TRBD1 (6 bases). Germline values: CDR1 SGHNT, CDR2 YENEEA. Trimming removed 1 base from V and 7 bases from J, with 10 bases in between. This CDR3 is built from 14 residues. This chain's CDR3 is CASSLVQGGGELFF. For the CDR3, the DNA is TGTGCCAGCAGCTTAGTACAGGGCGGCGGGGAGCTGTTTTTT.

This clone was observed a handful of times. This chain uses TRBV28 with TRBJ2-7, with D perhaps matching TRBD1 (6 bases). CDR3 size: 14 residues. Deletions cut 2 bases from V and 12 bases from J, with 20 bases between. Per germline, CDR1 MDHEN and CDR2 SYDVKM. The CDR3 nucleotides are TGTGCCAGCAGTTTAAAATCCCCGCCGGACAGAAGGTACTTC. As protein: CASSLKSPPDRRYF.

The chain couples TRBV6-5 to TRBJ2-5; 8 positions agree with TRBD2. The germline V gene has CDR1 MNHEY and CDR2 SVGAGI. Trimming removed 8 bases from V and 5 bases from J; junction bases left unmatched: 13. There are 15 residues in the CDR3. CDR3 amino acids: CASGDFSGKGETQYF. DNA of the CDR3: TGTGCCAGCGGTGACTTTAGCGGGAAGGGGGAGACCCAGTACTTC.

The chain recombines TRBV27 with TRBJ1-2, with 8 bases fitting TRBD1. Unmatched junction bases numbered 1, after V lost 2 bases and J lost 2 bases. CDR1 is MNHEY and CDR2 is SMNVEV in the germline V gene (reference sequence). This CDR3 contains 14 residues. Written as DNA, the CDR3 is TGTGCCAGCAGTTTAAGACAGGGGAACTATGGCTACACCTTC. Residues: CASSLRQGNYGYTF.

The rearrangement uses TRBV5-1 and TRBJ1-5; no firm D call. The germline gives CDR1 SGHRS, CDR2 YFSETQ. V was shortened by 0 bases and J by 2 bases, with 12 bases between the two germline ends. CDR3 size: 16 residues. The CDR3 region has the DNA TGCGCCAGCAGCTTGGGGGCTTCTCAGGGCAATCAGCCCCAGCATTTT. It encodes CASSLGASQGNQPQHF.

The chain employs TRBV9 and TRBJ2-6; 7 bases map to TRBD1. The CDR3 runs to 15 residues. The germline CDR1 and CDR2 sequences are SGDLS and YYNGEE. J was trimmed by 4 bases and V by 4 bases; bases with no gene match: 5. The CDR3 bases are TGTGCCAGCAGCCAGGGGACAGCCGGGGCCAACGTCCTGACTTTC. Translated: CASSQGTAGANVLTF.

The J gene is TRBJ2-1, the V gene TRBV5-1; 7 positions match TRBD1. Germline CDR1 SGHRS, CDR2 YFSETQ. The junction had 14 bases not matched to a gene; V was cut back by 3 bases and J by 2 bases. The length of the CDR3 is 18 residues. This CDR3 reads CASSSQGHGTPPYNEQFF. The CDR3 nucleotides read TGCGCCAGCAGCTCACAGGGGCACGGGACGCCTCCCTACAATGAGCAGTTCTTC.

J is TRBJ2-1 and V is TRBV19, with D perhaps TRBD2 (7 bases). Trimming took off 3 bases at V and 0 bases at J, with 12 bases between the two ends. Germline CDR1 LNHDA, CDR2 SQIVND (reference sequence). The CDR3 spans 16 residues. CDR3 nucleotide sequence: TGTGCCAGTAGTATGAGGGGGGGAAGCTCCTACAATGAGCAGTTCTTC. Translation: CASSMRGGSSYNEQFF.

The V gene is TRBV19, the J gene TRBJ2-1; 7 nucleotides align to TRBD2. CDR1 and CDR2 (germline): LNHDA, SQIVND (reference sequence). The V and J ends lost 5 bases and 4 bases, in that order; junction bases with no gene match: 8. The CDR3 covers 15 residues. The CDR3 region has the DNA TGTGCCAGTAGTTCCCCTAGCGGAGTATACAATGAGCAGTTCTTC. Residues: CASSSPSGVYNEQFF.

V gene TRBV7-8 combines with J gene TRBJ1-5; 8 bases map to TRBD1. The ends lost 5 bases at V and 5 bases at J; junction bases unmatched: 11. This CDR3 has 16 amino acids. Per the germline V gene, CDR1 is SGHVS and CDR2 is FQNEAQ. CDR3 sequence reads: CASSQGPGGADQPQHF. In nucleotides, the CDR3 is TGTGCCAGCAGCCAGGGTCCAGGGGGCGCGGATCAGCCCCAGCATTTT. The full variable domain, completed using reference TRBV7-8 and TRBJ1-5, is GAGVSQSPRYKVAKRGQDVALRCDPISGHVSLFWYQQALGQGPEFLTYFQNEAQLDKSGLPSDRFFAERPEGSVSTLKIQRTQQEDSAVYLCASSQGPGGADQPQHFGDGTRLSIL.

The J gene is TRBJ2-1, the V gene TRBV30; TRBD2 agrees at 11 bases. Germline V gives CDR1 GTSNPN, CDR2 SVGIG (reference sequence). Germline trimming cut 2 bases from V and 0 bases from J; bases unmatched to any gene: 12. The CDR3 contains 19 residues. The CDR3 bases are TGTGCCTGGAGTTCGGTGGCTAGCGGGAGGACCCGCTCCTACAATGAGCAGTTCTTC. Translation gives CAWSSVASGRTRSYNEQFF.

The chain uses TRBV10-3 and TRBJ2-5; D call uncertain. This CDR3 contains 14 residues. Per the germline V gene, CDR1 is ENHRY and CDR2 is SYGVKD. The ends were cut back, 3 bases at V and 3 bases at J, with 11 bases in the middle. This CDR3 is CAISEQLNKETQYF. Here the CDR3 DNA reads TGTGCCATCAGTGAACAGCTAAACAAAGAGACCCAGTACTTC.

The rearrangement links TRBV11-2 to TRBJ1-4, with D possibly being TRBD1 (5 bases). Trimming left V 5 bases short and J 4 bases short, with 20 bases between. Germline lookup yields CDR1 SGHAT and CDR2 FQNNGV. This CDR3 comprises 17 residues. The CDR3 DNA follows: TGTGCCAGCAGCCCCCCCATGGCGGGACGGCTTAATGAAAAACTGTTTTTT. This translates into CASSPPMAGRLNEKLFF.

The V gene is TRBV19, the J gene TRBJ1-5; a weak D match, TRBD1 (6 bases). In germline, CDR1 is LNHDA, CDR2 SQIVND (reference sequence). The ends were cut back, 8 bases at V and 2 bases at J, with 10 bases in the middle. The CDR3 covers 13 residues. As DNA, the CDR3 is TGTGCCAGTGCAGGGGTCGGCAATCAGCCCCAGCATTTT. It yields the protein CASAGVGNQPQHF.

Only a few counts were recorded for this clone. This chain connects TRBV5-1 to TRBJ1-2; the match to TRBD1 covers 7 bases. Germline V lookup: CDR1 SGHRS, CDR2 YFSETQ. The trim removed 4 bases at V and 3 bases at J, leaving 9 bases unmatched. The CDR3 contains 15 residues. This CDR3 reads CASSPDRAGDYGYTF. The CDR3 DNA reads TGCGCCAGCAGCCCTGACAGGGCCGGCGACTATGGCTACACCTTC.

This clone was detected a few times. The V and J genes are TRBV2 and TRBJ2-4; D is perhaps TRBD1 (6 bases). The V gene's germline CDR1 is SNHLY and CDR2 FYNNEI. The CDR3 covers 17 residues. V lost 8 bases and J 2 bases, leaving 22 bases between the germline ends. Written as DNA, the CDR3 is TGTGCCAGCGGCAGGCTCGGGCAGGGGTTGACCAAAAACATTCAGTACTTC. Translating gives CASGRLGQGLTKNIQYF.

This chain connects TRBV6-1 to TRBJ1-1; 8 nucleotides agree with TRBD1. The CDR3 is 13 amino acids. V lost 5 bases and J lost 4; bases outside the gene matches: 3. Germline CDR1 is MNHNS and CDR2 is SASEGT. In nucleotides, the CDR3 is TGTGCCAGCAGTCAACAGGGGGGCACTGAAGCTTTCTTT. It codes for CASSQQGGTEAFF.

This clone was observed a few times. The CDR3: CASSFGETGQPQHF. CDR3 DNA: TGCGCCAGCAGCTTTGGGGAGACAGGTCAGCCCCAGCATTTT. The V gene is TRBV5-1, the J gene TRBJ1-5; perhaps TRBD1 as D (6 bases). Between the trimmed V and J ends, which lost 2 bases and 6 bases, there was a span of 12 bases. Looked up from germline, CDR1 is SGHRS and CDR2 is YFSETQ. The CDR3 runs to 14 residues.

In regard to this clone: One end of the junction is discordant with germline, which a read error may explain. This chain links TRBV19 with TRBJ2-3; TRBD2 aligns across 8 bases. Germline CDR1 and CDR2: LNHDA and SQIVND (reference sequence). There are 13 residues in the CDR3. DNA of the CDR3: TGTGCCAGTAGTCACGAAGGACTAGCTTCGCTCGCATTT. It encodes CASSHEGLASLAF.

Only a few counts were recorded for this clone. V is TRBV5-1 and J is TRBJ1-4; D is uncertain. The CDR3 has 12 amino acids. Between the trimmed V and J ends, which lost 5 bases and 11 bases, there was a span of 13 bases. CDR1 and CDR2 (germline): SGHRS, YFSETQ. In DNA form, the CDR3 reads TGCGCCAGCAGAGAAACGGCGGGGAAACTGTTTTTT. This codes for CASRETAGKLFF.

Only a few counts were recorded for this clone. This chain links TRBV11-2 with TRBJ2-7; possibly TRBD2 for D (6 bases). With 4 bases removed from V and 5 bases from J, the gap between germline ends came to 12 bases. The CDR3 sequence is 13 residues long. Germline assignment: CDR1 SGHAT and CDR2 FQNNGV. CDR3 nucleotides: TGTGCCAGCAGCTCCGTGGGACTCGACGAGCAGTACTTC. Translation gives CASSSVGLDEQYF.

V and J are TRBV23-1 and TRBJ2-7; maybe TRBD2 (5 bases). TRBV23-1 qualifies as an ORF whose function is uncertain. Trimming shortened V by 1 base and J by 4 bases, and 14 bases separated the two germline ends. This CDR3 spans 15 amino acids. The CDR3, as DNA: TGCGCCAGCAGTCAATATAAGAGGGCAGCTTACGAGCAGTACTTC. This gives the protein CASSQYKRAAYEQYF.

The table lists this clone with a few counts. V usage is TRBV4-1 and J usage is TRBJ2-2, with TRBD2 matching over 9 bases. Germline V gene sequence: CDR1 MGHRA, CDR2 YSYEKL. V shed 7 bases, J shed 3 bases, and the junction held 18 bases outside the gene matches. This CDR3 has 19 amino acids. CDR3 loop: CASTKEEGLVAGDTGELFF. The CDR3 bases are TGCGCCAGCACCAAGGAAGAGGGACTAGTAGCGGGAGACACCGGGGAGCTGTTTTTT.

This clone was seen only a few times. V usage is TRBV14 and J usage is TRBJ1-5; the match to TRBD1 covers 7 bases. V gave up 3 bases and J gave up 12 bases; unmatched junction bases: 5. CDR3 length: 12 residues. Germline CDR1 and CDR2: SGHDN and FVKESK. The CDR3 DNA reads TGTGCCAGCAGCCAGGCAGACAGGGTCCAGCATTTT. Residues: CASSQADRVQHF. Full variable domain (outside the CDR3, taken from reference TRBV14 and TRBJ1-5): EAGVTQFPSHSVIEKGQTVTLRCDPISGHDNLYWYRRVMGKEIKFLLHFVKESKQDESGMPNNRFLAERTGGTYSTLKVQPAELEDSGVYFCASSQADRVQHFGDGTRLSIL.

The chain couples TRBV7-9 to TRBJ1-3; D uncertain. Trimming removed 5 bases at V and 1 base at J, with 6 bases between. This CDR3 spans 13 amino acids. The germline V gene has CDR1 SEHNR and CDR2 FQNEAQ (reference sequence). The CDR3 DNA reads as TGTGCCAGCAGCCAACGGTCTGGAAACACCATATATTTT. Translating gives CASSQRSGNTIYF. The entire variable domain, with the rest obtained from reference TRBV7-9 and TRBJ1-3, is as follows: DTGVSQNPRHKITKRGQNVTFRCDPISEHNRLYWYRQTLGQGPEFLTYFQNEAQLEKSRLLSDRFSAERPKGSFSTLEIQRTEQGDSAMYLCASSQRSGNTIYFGEGSWLTVV.

There are many counts of this clone. V is TRBV28 and J is TRBJ2-4; D is perhaps TRBD2 (5 bases). There are 15 residues in the CDR3. Germline V lookup: CDR1 MDHEN, CDR2 SYDVKM. The V end was cut by 3 bases, the J end by 8 bases, with 17 bases between. The CDR3 region is CASSFEGVRQDIQYF. The CDR3 coding sequence is TGTGCCAGCAGTTTTGAGGGAGTCCGGCAGGACATTCAGTACTTC.